The clone carrying this T cell receptor beta chain was seen a single time. This sample stems from a study of T cell changes during pregnancy in multiple sclerosis. Measured with immunoSEQ multiplex PCR; TCRdb has only the in-frame clones, and not every one. Among some 140,000 clones listed, roughly 97% were seen once. V dropped 5 bases and J dropped 3 bases, with 6 bases sitting between them. CDR1 SGHVS and CDR2 FQNEAQ come from the germline V gene. The CDR3 loop spans 12 amino acids. The source material was peripheral blood, sampled after pregnancy. The clonotype comes from a female donor with multiple sclerosis, enrolled in a pregnancy study. The chain carries TRBV7-8 and TRBJ2-3; D is uncertain. In DNA form, the CDR3 reads TGTGCCAGCAGCCCCCATACAGATACGCAGTATTTT. Residues: CASSPHTDTQYF.